The clone carrying this TCR beta chain was observed once. The antigen remains unidentified. This entry comes from a study of memory CD4+ T cells and cytomegalovirus serostatus. Findings of the study overall: CMV serostatus prediction reached median AUC approximately 0.96, or 0.89 with US-trained model. CD4+ memory repertoires contained about 40% of the roughly 150 reported CMV TCRbeta sequences.

CDR1 is SEHNR and CDR2 is FQNEAQ in the germline V gene (reference sequence). The CDR3 extends over 14 amino acids. The V and J ends lost 5 bases and 7 bases, in that order; junction bases with no gene match: 8. Single viable CD3+CD4+CD8-CD45RO+ cells were sorted as the memory CD4+ T cells. Clones were sequenced by immunoSEQ multiplex PCR, and TCRdb holds only the in-frame ones, with some missing. This sample has 25,000 to 30,000 clones, with over 70% found just once. The sequenced sample consisted of memory CD4+ T cells from blood. The rearrangement uses TRBV7-9 and TRBJ2-1, with 7 bases identical to TRBD2. The receptor comes from an adult in good health and CMV-seronegative. The CDR3 DNA reads TGTGCCAGCAGCAAAAATGGGGGGGTGAATGAGCAGTTCTTC. Protein product: CASSKNGGVNEQFF.